The next 3 T cell receptor beta chains were all read from a single sample in a study of T-cell reconstitution after alpha-beta-depleted transplantation in children. Unique molecular identifiers tagged the TCRbeta library. TCRdb passed the PCR reads through MiXCR, listing each CDR3 protein once. The repertoire holds 220,000 or so distinct CDR3 sequences, with just under 8.5% as singletons. The sample in question was PBMCs, mostly from graft donor cells, obtained 180 days after TCRalphabeta/CD19-depleted stem cell transplant. These receptors all come from a male patient under 18 who had a stem cell transplant for acute lymphoblastic leukemia, so the T cells may come from the graft donor.

In this sample, this clonotype turned up many times. The V call is TRBV20-1, the J call TRBJ1-2; D remains unclear. The length of the CDR3 is 15 residues. Looked up from germline, CDR1 is DFQATT and CDR2 is SNEGSKA (reference sequence). V was cut by 0 bases and J by 3 bases, with 14 bases left in between. The CDR3 region is CSARDRVSPHYGYTF. DNA of the CDR3: TGCAGTGCTAGAGATAGGGTCTCGCCCCACTATGGCTACACCTTC.

The chain uses TRBV11-2 and TRBJ2-7; D is unclear. The CDR3 totals 13 residues. In germline, CDR1 is SGHAT, CDR2 FQNNGV. Deletions cut 0 bases from V and 2 bases from J, with 5 bases between. CDR3 in DNA: TGTGCCAGCAGCTTAGATGCGCCCTACGAGCAGTACTTC. This translates into CASSLDAPYEQYF.

This clonotype was counted only a few times. The rearrangement links TRBV9 to TRBJ2-7; D could derive from TRBD1 or TRBD2 (5 bases each). The CDR3 contains 14 residues. The ends were cut back, 3 bases at V and 2 bases at J, with 12 bases in the middle. Germline assignment: CDR1 SGDLS and CDR2 YYNGEE. CDR3 loop: CASSAVGTPYEQYF. CDR3 coding DNA: TGTGCCAGCAGCGCAGTCGGGACCCCCTACGAGCAGTACTTC. Full variable domain (missing parts from reference TRBV9 and TRBJ2-7): DSGVTQTPKHLITATGQRVTLRCSPRSGDLSVYWYQQSLDQGLQFLIQYYNGEERAKGNILERFSAQQFPDLHSELNLSSLELGDSALYFCASSAVGTPYEQYFGPGTRLTVT.